Presented here are 24 T cell receptor beta chains from one specimen sequenced in a study of T cells in Graves' hyperthyroidism and ophthalmopathy. The TCR beta CDR3 regions underwent amplification using RNA transcripts as the source. The HTBI primer set served for first-round RT-PCR of the TCR CDR3. Via MiXCR, TCRdb re-called the multiplex PCR reads, giving one row per CDR3 protein. Counted here are around 700,000 distinct CDR3 sequences, around 20% occurring once; the ten biggest clones make up roughly a sixth. Sequences were obtained from blood. Every receptor here comes from a woman aged 45-65 years with Graves' hyperthyroidism that later progressed to Graves' ophthalmopathy.

In its sample, this clonotype was seen a few times. V gene TRBV27 combines with J gene TRBJ1-6; D uncertain. Trimming took off 6 bases at V and 10 bases at J, with 10 bases between the two ends. The CDR3 spans 12 residues. The germline V gene encodes CDR1 MNHEY and CDR2 SMNVEV (reference sequence). CDR3 amino acids: CASSPDGSPLHF. The CDR3 DNA reads TGTGCCAGCAGCCCAGACGGCTCACCCCTCCACTTT.

The sample holds many counts of this clonotype. This rearrangement joins TRBV12-3 or TRBV12-4 to TRBJ2-1; D is perhaps TRBD1 (6 bases). The CDR3 spans 15 residues. Trimming took 4 bases from V and 4 from J, leaving 14 bases between them. CDR3: CASSSGTRVYNEQFF. DNA for the CDR3: TGTGCCAGCAGTTCCGGGACAAGAGTTTACAATGAGCAGTTCTTC.

This clonotype came up a few times. This chain joins TRBV6-1 and TRBJ2-1; D possibly corresponds to TRBD1 (8 bases). The CDR3 consists of 14 residues. Germline V CDR1 and CDR2: MNHNS, SASEGT. Trimming removed 6 bases at V and 10 bases at J, with 19 bases between. CDR3 region: CASSGQGGGWEQFF. The CDR3 bases are TGTGCCAGCAGCGGACAGGGAGGGGGTTGGGAGCAGTTCTTC.

The sample holds many counts of this clonotype. The V gene is TRBV20-1, the J gene TRBJ2-7; TRBD1 is a possible D gene (6 bases). Germline-derived CDR1 and CDR2 are DFQATT and SNEGSKA (reference sequence). V dropped 0 bases and J dropped 4 bases, with 16 bases sitting between them. CDR3 length: 15 residues. The CDR3: CSARDDRRRQYEQYF. The CDR3 DNA reads as TGCAGTGCTAGAGACGACAGGAGAAGACAGTACGAGCAGTACTTC.

The chain has TRBV5-6 and TRBJ1-1; D call uncertain. Trimming removed 3 bases at V and 6 bases at J, with 6 bases between. Germline V CDR1 and CDR2: SGHDT, YYEEEE. CDR3 size: 11 residues. The CDR3: CASSWRAEAFF. The DNA of the CDR3 is TGTGCCAGCAGCTGGAGGGCTGAAGCTTTCTTT.

The chain employs TRBV12-3 or TRBV12-4 and TRBJ2-2; TRBD1 might be the D (5 bases). Trimming took 5 bases from V and 4 from J, leaving 14 bases between them. The CDR3 length is 15 residues. CDR3 DNA: TGTGCCAGCAGTGACTCGAACAGGCCCACCGGGGAGCTGTTTTTT. The encoded protein is CASSDSNRPTGELFF.

This clonotype was recorded many times. The DNA of the CDR3 is TGTGCCAGCAGCCAAGTATTCAGGGCAGGGAACACCGGGGAGCTGTTTTTT. Its translation is CASSQVFRAGNTGELFF. This rearrangement joins TRBV3-1 to TRBJ2-2; TRBD1 is a possible D gene (5 bases). Trimming took 1 base from V and 1 from J, leaving 13 bases between them. Germline-derived CDR1 and CDR2 are LGHDT and YNNKEL (reference sequence). The CDR3 extends over 17 amino acids.

The rearrangement uses TRBV9 and TRBJ2-3; 10 bases are shared with TRBD1. The CDR3 extends over 16 amino acids. CDR1 and CDR2 (germline): SGDLS, YYNGEE. V trimming: 3 bases; J trimming: 1 base; junction bases outside the gene matches: 5. The CDR3 nucleotides read TGTGCCAGCAGCGAATCCGGGACAGGGGGCACAGATACGCAGTATTTT. Amino acid sequence: CASSESGTGGTDTQYF.

The sample holds a few counts of this clonotype. This chain joins TRBV5-1 and TRBJ2-2; 12 bases fit TRBD2. Germline V gene data show CDR1 as SGHRS and CDR2 as YFSETQ. The CDR3 length is 18 residues. Trimming cost V 4 bases and J 0 bases; bases outside gene matches: 7. Written as DNA, the CDR3 is TGCGCCAGCAGCCCCCGGACTAGCGGGGCCGCGAACACCGGGGAGCTGTTTTTT. This translates into CASSPRTSGAANTGELFF.

In this sample, this clonotype turned up many times. The chain uses TRBV11-2 and TRBJ2-5; 7 nucleotides line up with TRBD1. CDR3 length: 13 amino acids. The J segment lost 5 bases and the V segment lost 4 bases, leaving 4 bases of the junction unmatched. The V gene's germline CDR1 is SGHAT and CDR2 FQNNGV. The CDR3 sequence is CASSSTGEETQYF. CDR3 DNA sequence: TGTGCCAGCAGCTCCACAGGGGAGGAGACCCAGTACTTC.

This clonotype occurred many times. J is TRBJ2-1 and V is TRBV7-9, with TRBD1 matching 8 bases. Germline-derived CDR1 and CDR2 are SEHNR and FQNEAQ (reference sequence). The CDR3 is 15 residues long. V shed 5 bases and J 2 bases; nucleotides not matched to a gene: 5. CDR3 nucleotide sequence: TGTGCCAGCAGCGCGCGACAGGGGACCTACAATGAGCAGTTCTTC. It yields the protein CASSARQGTYNEQFF.

Ten or more counts support this clonotype. The rearrangement links TRBV6-1 to TRBJ2-5, with TRBD1 matching over 8 bases. This CDR3 is 16 amino acids long. CDR1 and CDR2 from the germline V gene are MNHNS and SASEGT. J lost 6 bases, V lost 4 bases, and 13 bases had no gene match. The DNA for the CDR3 is TGTGCCAGCAGTGGATCAGGTGGGGACAGGAGGAAGACCCAGTACTTC. It encodes CASSGSGGDRRKTQYF.

This clonotype was counted only a few times. The V call is TRBV29-1, the J call TRBJ1-3; D gene ambiguous. The germline V gene has CDR1 SQVTM and CDR2 ANQGSEA. V lost 4 bases to trimming and J lost 0 bases, with 10 bases between them. CDR3 length: 14 residues. CDR3 amino acids: CSVVAANSGNTIYF. The CDR3 DNA reads TGCAGCGTTGTTGCGGCCAACTCTGGAAACACCATATATTTT.

The chain uses TRBV5-1 and TRBJ1-3; TRBD1 aligns across 8 bases. V was pared by 0 bases and J by 2 bases, with 7 bases of the junction left unmatched. Germline V gives CDR1 SGHRS, CDR2 YFSETQ. The CDR3 runs 17 residues. Here the CDR3 DNA reads TGCGCCAGCAGCTTGGACTCAGGGGGCATTGCTGGAAACACCATATATTTT. Amino acid sequence: CASSLDSGGIAGNTIYF. The whole variable domain, filled in from reference TRBV5-1 and TRBJ1-3, reads KAGVTQTPRYLIKTRGQQVTLSCSPISGHRSVSWYQQTPGQGLQFLFEYFSETQRNKGNFPGRFSGRQFSNSRSEMNVSTLELGDSALYLCASSLDSGGIAGNTIYFGEGSWLTVV.

The sample holds a few counts of this clonotype. CDR3 DNA: TGTGCCAGCAGGCACAGGGGATTAGCGAGCAATCAGCCCCAGCATTTT. This codes for CASRHRGLASNQPQHF. This chain joins TRBV6-1 and TRBJ1-5; the match to TRBD1 covers 7 bases. The CDR3 consists of 16 residues. J lost 1 base, V lost 6 bases, and 9 bases had no gene match. The V gene's germline CDR1 is MNHNS and CDR2 SASEGT.

The rearrangement links TRBV28 to TRBJ2-5, with D possibly being TRBD1 (6 bases). V was clipped by 6 bases and J by 7 bases, with 18 bases between them. This CDR3 has 14 amino acids. The germline gives CDR1 MDHEN, CDR2 SYDVKM. The CDR3: CASRLPGQEGTQYF. The DNA of the CDR3 is TGTGCCAGCAGACTACCGGGACAAGAAGGGACCCAGTACTTC.

This clonotype was found many times. The chain has TRBV11-2 and TRBJ2-1; unclear D gene. Germline V lookup: CDR1 SGHAT, CDR2 FQNNGV. V lost 6 bases and J lost 12, with 12 bases in between. This CDR3 contains 11 residues. This CDR3 is CASSFSVRQFF. The CDR3 nucleotides are TGTGCCAGCAGTTTTAGTGTTCGGCAGTTCTTC.

V is TRBV29-1 and J is TRBJ2-6; possibly TRBD1 for D (6 bases). CDR1 and CDR2 (germline): SQVTM, ANQGSEA. This CDR3 comprises 16 residues. V lost 5 bases and J 0 bases, leaving 14 bases between the germline ends. The CDR3 region is CSVWWQGYSGANVLTF. The CDR3 DNA reads TGCAGCGTTTGGTGGCAGGGGTACTCTGGGGCCAACGTCCTGACTTTC.

This clonotype was seen at least ten times. This chain uses TRBV20-1 with TRBJ1-1; 7 bases are shared with TRBD1. The CDR3 contains 15 residues. V shed 0 bases, J shed 1 base, and the junction held 5 bases outside the gene matches. CDR1 and CDR2 (germline): DFQATT, SNEGSKA (reference sequence). CDR3 residues: CSARETGKGNTEAFF. The CDR3 DNA reads TGCAGTGCTAGAGAGACAGGGAAAGGGAACACTGAAGCTTTCTTT.

The genes are TRBV5-1 and TRBJ1-6, with a tentative D call TRBD1 (5 bases). CDR1 SGHRS and CDR2 YFSETQ come from the germline V gene. Between the trimmed V and J ends, which lost 0 bases and 0 bases, there was a span of 10 bases. The CDR3 loop spans 17 amino acids. Here the CDR3 reads CASSLGADSSYNSPLHF. The CDR3 nucleotides read TGCGCCAGCAGCTTGGGGGCAGACAGCTCCTATAATTCACCCCTCCACTTT.

This clonotype was counted a few times. This chain links TRBV20-1 with TRBJ2-5; 7 nucleotides match TRBD1. There are 15 residues in the CDR3. V lost 6 bases to trimming and J lost 1 base; unmatched junction nucleotides: 11. CDR1 is DFQATT and CDR2 is SNEGSKA in the germline V gene (reference sequence). CDR3 coding DNA: TGCAGTGCGTTAACTTACGGGACAGCCCAAGAGACCCAGTACTTC. This translates into CSALTYGTAQETQYF.

A remark on this clonotype: A read error may be the cause here, since a much bigger clone is one base away. The V and J genes are TRBV7-6 and TRBJ2-1, with TRBD2 matching over 10 bases. The CDR3 length is 16 residues. Germline V CDR1 and CDR2: SGHVS, FNYEAQ. The CDR3 nucleotides read TGTGCCAGCAGCCGTCCCACTAGCGGGGTCCACAAGGAGCAGTTCTTC. Its protein is CASSRPTSGVHKEQFF.

Many counts were recorded for this clonotype. The genes are TRBV11-1 and TRBJ2-1, with 14 bases aligning to TRBD2. This CDR3 spans 16 amino acids. Germline CDR1 and CDR2: SGHAT and FQDESV (reference sequence). The V and J ends lost 5 bases and 7 bases, in that order; junction bases with no gene match: 7. Here the CDR3 reads CASSRRTSGGNNEQFF. CDR3 DNA sequence: TGTGCCAGCAGCCGAAGGACTAGCGGGGGGAATAATGAGCAGTTCTTC.

In its sample, this clonotype was seen many times. The CDR3 loop is CASSSGRAGTEAFF. In DNA form, the CDR3 reads TGTGCCAGCAGCTCCGGACGGGCGGGCACTGAAGCTTTCTTT. V and J are TRBV12-3 or TRBV12-4 and TRBJ1-1; the D is unclear. Trimming removed 6 bases at V and 4 bases at J, with 15 bases between. The CDR3 loop spans 14 amino acids.